This TCR beta chain was documented in a study of T cells expressing NK-cell markers. Study-level background: There were seven HCMV-seropositive donors and one seronegative donor among the eight sequenced.

TCRdb reprocessed the 5' RACE reads and keeps a single row for each CDR3 protein, giving no DNA. The sample data list roughly 390,000 distinct CDR3 sequences. In regard to this clonotype: Its antigen is as yet unknown.

Germline V CDR1 and CDR2: GTSNPN, SVGIG (reference sequence). CDR3 size: 13 residues. Findings and caveats of the study: Clones of NKG2C+ T cells that had expanded were of unclear HCMV specificity.

This TCR was recovered from a woman between 45 and 60 years old in good health. The J gene is TRBJ1-1, the V gene TRBV30. Material: blood T cells: a sorted CD56 or NKG2C T cell subset, CD4+ or CD8+ T cells, or bulk PBMC T cells (not recorded which). The chain's CDR3 is CAWRQLVNTEAFF.